This T cell receptor beta chain is from a study of blood T cells in healthy people across ages. As concerns this clonotype: What it binds is not known.

Germline V CDR1 and CDR2: SGHRS, YFSETQ. This CDR3 has 15 amino acids. V shed 2 bases, J shed 1 base, and the junction held 5 bases outside the gene matches. Study observations and caveats: A roughly linear fall in TCR beta diversity per million T cells was seen with increasing age. Investigators viewed diversity estimates from one million T cells as underestimates, the study reported.

A J-beta primer mix and a sample-barcoded 5' primer were used in a second PCR of about 6 to 12 cycles. Every cDNA was tagged by a template-switch adaptor with 12 random nucleotides. TCRdb ran MiXCR on the 5' RACE reads and lists one entry per CDR3 protein. The sample holds 1.5 million or so distinct CDR3 sequences, about 45% seen once. The chain carries TRBV5-1 and TRBJ1-2; 7 nucleotides line up with TRBD1. The specimen was blood. The clonotype was recovered from a woman between 18 and 29 years old in good health. In nucleotides, the CDR3 is TGCGCCAGCAGCTTTGTACAGGGGAGTAACTATGGCTACACCTTC. Amino acid sequence: CASSFVQGSNYGYTF. Full variable domain (rest looked up from reference TRBV5-1 and TRBJ1-2): KAGVTQTPRYLIKTRGQQVTLSCSPISGHRSVSWYQQTPGQGLQFLFEYFSETQRNKGNFPGRFSGRQFSNSRSEMNVSTLELGDSALYLCASSFVQGSNYGYTFGSGTRLTVV.